The rows below give T cell receptor beta chains drawn from one sample of a study of shared clonotypes between healthy human individuals. The data were produced by immunoSEQ multiplex PCR, yet TCRdb's version contains in-frame clones alone and is incomplete. The data contain roughly 2,000,000 clones, about 95% of them singletons. Sequencing was performed on naive CD8+ T cells sorted from blood. These TCRs come from a young man in good health. CDR3s include the opening cysteine and the closing phenylalanine or tryptophan. The D gene is left open where the match is weak. The listing skips clone size in some rows; elsewhere it reads once, few, many or a size class.

TRBJ2-7,.,.,TRBV7-2,15,TGTGCCAGCAGCTTTCCCCTCCTCAGCTCCTACGAGCAGTACTTC,CASSFPLLSSYEQYF
TRBJ2-2,.,.,TRBV4-3,15,TGCGCCAGCAGCCAAGACTCGGCAGTTGACGGGGAGCTGTTTTTT,CASSQDSAVDGELFF
TRBJ1-6,.,.,TRBV4-1,16,TGCGCCAGCAGCCAAGAAGAGGGTATCGGGGGTCGACCCCTCCACTTT,CASSQEEGIGGRPLHF
TRBJ1-2,.,.,TRBV10-2,11,TGCGCCAGCAGTGAGAACTATGGCTACACCTTC,CASSENYGYTF
TRBJ2-6,.,.,TRBV5-4,13,TGTGCCAGCAGCTTGGGAGTTAACAACGTCCTGACTTTC,CASSLGVNNVLTF
TRBJ1-6,.,.,TRBV6-6,13,TGTGCCACCACGAGCTCCTATAATTCACCCCTCCACTTT,CATTSSYNSPLHF
TRBJ2-7,.,TRBD1,TRBV29-1,13,TGCAGCGTTGTAGACAGGGGGAGCTACGAGCAGTACTTC,CSVVDRGSYEQYF
TRBJ2-2,.,.,TRBV4-3,13,TGCGCCAGCAGCCAAGATCTTGGCGGGGAGCTGTTTTTT,CASSQDLGGELFF
TRBJ1-3,.,.,TRBV5-1,15,TGCGCCAGCAGCCCCGGTCCTAGCTCTGGAAACACCATATATTTT,CASSPGPSSGNTIYF
TRBJ2-2,.,.,TRBV7-2,15,TGTGCCAGCAGCTTATTAGGCCCAGGGACCGGGGAGCTGTTTTTT,CASSLLGPGTGELFF
TRBJ2-1,.,TRBD1,TRBV27,16,TGTGCCAGCAGTCCGAGACAGGGGAAGGCATACGATGAGCAGTTCTTC,CASSPRQGKAYDEQFF
TRBJ2-2,.,TRBD2,TRBV19,15,TGTGCCAGTAGTATTAGCGGGAGTGGCGCCGGGGAGCTGTTTTTT,CASSISGSGAGELFF
TRBJ2-7,.,TRBD2,TRBV7-2,16,TGTGCCAGCAGCTCCCCTACTAGCGGGGATGGAAACGAGCAGTACTTC,CASSSPTSGDGNEQYF
TRBJ2-7,.,.,TRBV30,15,TGTGCCTGGAGTGCCCCAGGGGAGGCAGGATACGAGCAGTACTTC,CAWSAPGEAGYEQYF
TRBJ2-1,.,.,TRBV5-1,15,TGCGCCAGCAGCTTGGCCGGGTGGGCCTACAATGAGCAGTTCTTC,CASSLAGWAYNEQFF
TRBJ1-2,.,.,TRBV30,12,TGTGCCTGGAGTGTAGCAGGGGATGGCTACACCTTC,CAWSVAGDGYTF
TRBJ2-7,.,TRBD2,TRBV6-5,15,TGTGCCAGCAGTTACTCGTCGGGACTAGTAGGGGAGCAGTACTTC,CASSYSSGLVGEQYF
TRBJ2-2,.,.,TRBV7-8,13,TGTGCCGGGGAACACCCGAACACCGGGGAGCTGTTTTTT,CAGEHPNTGELFF
TRBJ1-6,.,.,TRBV19,15,TGTGCCAGTAGCCCCTCTCCAACAGAATCTTCACCCCTCCACTTT,CASSPSPTESSPLHF
TRBJ2-3,.,.,TRBV19,19,TGTGCCAGTAGTATAGTGAAAAGGGGAGCGGAGGCTTTTCCCGATACGCAGTATTTT,CASSIVKRGAEAFPDTQYF
TRBJ1-2,.,.,TRBV29-1,16,TGCAGCGTTCAAACTTCGGGAGCGGCCAAAAACTATGGCTACACCTTC,CSVQTSGAAKNYGYTF
TRBJ2-1,once,.,TRBV29-1,13,TGCAGCGCTATACTAGGTCCCTACAATGAGCAGTTCTTC,CSAILGPYNEQFF
TRBJ2-7,.,TRBD1,TRBV7-9,15,TGTGCCAGCACCTCCACCGGGACAGGACCCTACGAGCAGTACTTC,CASTSTGTGPYEQYF
TRBJ2-1,.,TRBD2,TRBV7-9,14,TGTGCCAGCAGCTTCCTTAGCGGGGGAATTGAGCAGTTCTTC,CASSFLSGGIEQFF
TRBJ1-2,once,TRBD1,TRBV9,15,TGTGCCAGCAGCCCCGGGACAGAAGGCTTTGGGGGCTACACCTTC,CASSPGTEGFGGYTF
TRBJ2-1,.,TRBD2,TRBV27,15,TGTGCCAGCGGATACTTTAGCGGGAGGGCCAATGAGCAGTTCTTC,CASGYFSGRANEQFF
TRBJ2-1,once,TRBD2,TRBV15,15,TGTGCCACCAGCGGGCAGCTAGCGGGAGTCCATGAGCAGTTCTTC,CATSGQLAGVHEQFF
TRBJ1-6,once,.,TRBV5-6,16,TGTGCCAGCAGCTCGGGGACCGGTGGGGGGGATTCACCCCTCCACTTT,CASSSGTGGGDSPLHF
TRBJ1-1,.,.,TRBV4-1,14,TGCGCCAGCAGCCAAGTGCCGGGGGACACTGAAGCTTTCTTT,CASSQVPGDTEAFF
TRBJ1-2,.,.,TRBV11-2,14,TGTGCCAGCAGCTTAGCTGGTCCTAACTATGGCTACACCTTC,CASSLAGPNYGYTF
TRBJ2-5,.,TRBD1,TRBV6-6,16,TGTGCCAGCAGTTACCTAACCGACAGGGTGGAGGAGACCCAGTACTTC,CASSYLTDRVEETQYF
TRBJ2-1,.,TRBD2,TRBV4-1,19,TGCGCCAGCAGCCAAGAACGATACGGAAGGGGAGGGAACGACAATGAGCAGTTCTTC,CASSQERYGRGGNDNEQFF
TRBJ2-7,.,TRBD1,TRBV27,16,TGTGCCAGCAGTTACTCAGGGGGCGAGATAACCTACGAGCAGTACTTC,CASSYSGGEITYEQYF
TRBJ2-1,.,TRBD2,TRBV5-1,14,TGCGCCAGCCATACCGGGACTAGCGATTCCCAGGCGTTCTTC,CASHTGTSDSQAFF
TRBJ2-3,.,TRBD2,TRBV4-1,16,TGCGCCAGCAGCCAAGGCCAGCGGGGTGGCACAGATACGCAGTATTTT,CASSQGQRGGTDTQYF
TRBJ2-4,.,.,TRBV6-5,14,TGTGCCAGCAAGAAAGACACAGCCAAAAACATTCAGTACTTC,CASKKDTAKNIQYF
TRBJ2-7,.,.,TRBV27,14,TGTGCCAGCAGTCACGGACCCCAACCCTACGAGCAGTACTTC,CASSHGPQPYEQYF
TRBJ1-1,.,.,TRBV5-6,14,TGTGCCAGCAGCTTTAGCGTGGTGAACACTGAAGCTTTCTTT,CASSFSVVNTEAFF
TRBJ2-5,.,.,TRBV28,14,TGTGCCAGCAGTTTAGGTCTAGACCAAGAGACCCAGTACTTC,CASSLGLDQETQYF
TRBJ2-3,.,.,TRBV27,15,TGTGCCAGCAGTTTATTTGACGGTAGCACAGATACGCAGTATTTT,CASSLFDGSTDTQYF
TRBJ1-4,.,TRBD1,TRBV7-9,16,TGTGCCAGCAGCTTAGCAGGGGGCGCAACTAATGAAAAACTGTTTTTT,CASSLAGGATNEKLFF
TRBJ2-7,.,TRBD1,TRBV5-1,14,TGCGCCAGCAGCCTGGAGACAGGGTCCTACGAGCAGTACTTC,CASSLETGSYEQYF
TRBJ2-5,.,.,TRBV7-8,13,TGTGCCAGCAGCTTATATGACGAAGAGACCCAGTACTTC,CASSLYDEETQYF
TRBJ1-1,.,.,TRBV5-6,15,TGTGCCAGCAGCTTGGGTGATGAGTTAAACACTGAAGCTTTCTTT,CASSLGDELNTEAFF
TRBJ2-1,.,.,TRBV19,15,TGTGCCAGTAGCCTGTCTGGTTCCTCCTACAATGAGCAGTTCTTC,CASSLSGSSYNEQFF
TRBJ2-7,.,TRBD2,TRBV7-2,15,TGTGCCAGCAGCGTGGGACTAGCGGGCCTCTACGAGCAGTACTTC,CASSVGLAGLYEQYF